A selection of T cell receptor beta chains follows, all from one sample in a study of CD8 T cells in Susac syndrome. TCRdb itself ran the immunoSEQ multiplex PCR reads through MiXCR, one entry per CDR3 protein. The profile shows roughly 150,000 distinct CDR3 sequences, 90% to 95% of them singletons. The sample was CD8+ T cells from PBMCs. The receptors shown here come from a human donor with multiple sclerosis. Each CDR3 is given with its conserved first and last residue. The order of the fields is V gene, D gene, J gene, clone size, CDR3 DNA, CDR3 protein. The D gene is left open where the match is weak. Size tells how often a clone was seen (once, few, many) or the class of an expanded clone, and some rows leave it out.

>TRBV29-1|TRBD1|TRBJ2-7|few
TGCAGCGTTGAACTCGCTGGTGTCAGGGGGCCTGGTGAGCAGTACTTC
CSVELAGVRGPGEQYF
>TRBV2|TRBD1|TRBJ2-7|NA
TGTGCCAGCAGGTCTACAGGGGGCTACGAGCAGTACTTC
CASRSTGGYEQYF
>TRBV11-2|NA|TRBJ1-6|NA
TGTGCCAGCAGCCAAAACTCCAGATCACCCCTCCACTTT
CASSQNSRSPLHF
>TRBV30|TRBD1|TRBJ2-3|NA
TGTGCCCACGGACAGGTTGATACGCAGTATTTT
CAHGQVDTQYF
>TRBV11-2|NA|TRBJ2-4|NA
TGTGCCAGCAGTTACAACGGGCCCAAAAACATTCAGTACTTC
CASSYNGPKNIQYF
>TRBV12-5|NA|TRBJ1-1|NA
TGTGCTAGTGGTTTGGCAGGGACCACTGAAGCTTTCTTT
CASGLAGTTEAFF
>TRBV6-5|NA|TRBJ1-1|NA
TGTGCCAGCAGTTACTCGATCGGTGAGTCGAACACTGAAGCTTTCTTT
CASSYSIGESNTEAFF
>TRBV20-1|NA|TRBJ1-2|NA
TGCAGTGCTAGAGATCTGGCAGGGAGGCTAGTTGGCTACACCTTC
CSARDLAGRLVGYTF
>TRBV20-1|NA|TRBJ1-2|NA
TGCAGTGCTAGGCCTAAGGGTATCTATGGCTACACCTTC
CSARPKGIYGYTF
>TRBV4-3|NA|TRBJ1-1|NA
TGCGCCAGCAGCCAAGATAAGATGATGAACACTGAAGCTTTCTTT
CASSQDKMMNTEAFF